This entry concerns a single TCR beta chain. The target antigen is unknown. This CDR3 is 12 amino acids long. The junction had 1 base not matched to a gene; V was cut back by 4 bases and J by 4 bases. Germline CDR1 is SGHVS and CDR2 is FNYEAQ. The entry originates in a study of CD8+CD57+ T cells in acquired aplastic anemia. Study-wide findings and caveats: Researchers reported that CD8+ Simpson's diversity was not significantly different in patients versus controls. Patients and controls shared some 29 CD8+ CDR3 sequences, which appeared highly expressed in patients and within their immunodominant clones.

For CDR3 and TCR beta VDJ profiling, genomic DNA was the template used. MiXCR, run by TCRdb on the reads, gives a single entry per CDR3 protein. This table holds fewer than 250,000 distinct CDR3 sequences, approximately 49% found once. Sequenced: sorted CD4+, CD8+, or CD8+CD57+ T cells (not recorded which) from PBMCs. This sequence originates from a human donor in good health, serving as a control. This sequence joins TRBV7-6 and TRBJ2-7; 7 nucleotides line up with TRBD1. CDR3 sequence reads: CASSSGQYEQYF. CDR3 DNA: TGTGCCAGCAGCTCGGGACAGTACGAGCAGTACTTC.